This TCR beta chain was captured in a study of cytomegalovirus exposure and HLA in healthy donors. Broader study findings: The likely origin of a cluster of highly shared sequence variants was a sequencing artifact.

In the case of this clone: What it binds is unknown.

PCR was performed using 60 Vbeta and 13 Jbeta primers. Clones were read by immunoSEQ multiplex PCR, and TCRdb kept only the in-frame ones, dropping some. In the table there are more than 100,000 clones, 60% to 85% of which are singletons. Material: PBMCs. This receptor was obtained from a woman between 18 and 29 years old in good health and CMV-seronegative.

The chain's CDR3 is CASSSETSNTEAFF. The CDR3 DNA is TGTGCCAGCAGCTCCGAAACATCGAACACTGAAGCTTTCTTT. J is TRBJ1-1 and V is TRBV7-9; no definite D call. V was clipped by 4 bases and J by 1 base, with 10 bases between them. The CDR3 covers 14 residues. CDR1 is SEHNR and CDR2 is FQNEAQ in the germline V gene (reference sequence).